This T cell receptor beta chain was identified in a study of early T cells in non-severe SARS-CoV-2 infection. This clonotype was observed many times. A single record per CDR3 protein comes from TCRdb applying MiXCR to the 5' RACE reads. Seen here are roughly 26,000 distinct CDR3 sequences, just over 4% observed once, and the top ten hold 6.2%. V lost 1 base and J lost 0, with 7 bases in between. The CDR3 totals 14 residues. Germline V gene data show CDR1 as DFQATT and CDR2 as SNEGSKA (reference sequence). This receptor was identified in an adult who was a healthcare worker with PCR-confirmed SARS-CoV-2 infection or an uninfected control (not recorded which). Sequenced material: whole blood. The gene calls are TRBV20-1 and TRBJ1-3; D is undetermined. The CDR3 DNA sequence: TGCAGTGCTAGAGGGTGGGGCTCTGGAAACACCATATATTTT. Protein sequence: CSARGWGSGNTIYF.